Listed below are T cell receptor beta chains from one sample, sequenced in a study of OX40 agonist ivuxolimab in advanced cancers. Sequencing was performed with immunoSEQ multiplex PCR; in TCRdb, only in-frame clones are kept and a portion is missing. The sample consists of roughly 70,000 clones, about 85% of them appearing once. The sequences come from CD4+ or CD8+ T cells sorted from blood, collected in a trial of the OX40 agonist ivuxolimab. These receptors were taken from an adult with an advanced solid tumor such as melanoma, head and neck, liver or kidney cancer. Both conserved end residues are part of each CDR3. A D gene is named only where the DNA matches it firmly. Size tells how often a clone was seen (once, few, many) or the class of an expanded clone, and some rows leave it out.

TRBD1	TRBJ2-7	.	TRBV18	TGTGCCAGCTCACCCTTGCAGGGGGCCTACGAGCAGTACTTC	CASSPLQGAYEQYF
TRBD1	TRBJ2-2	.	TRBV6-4	TGTGCCAGCAGAGAAACAGGGGCTGGCGGGGAGCTGTTTTTT	CASRETGAGGELFF
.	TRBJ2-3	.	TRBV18	TGTGCCAGCTCACCAAACAGGGCCCCAGATACGCAGTATTTT	CASSPNRAPDTQYF
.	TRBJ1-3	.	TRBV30	TGTGCCTGGTTTTATGGATCCGGAAACACCATATATTTT	CAWFYGSGNTIYF
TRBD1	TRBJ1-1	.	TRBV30	TGTGCCTGGGTCGGACAGGGACTAGGGAACACTGAAGCTTTCTTT	CAWVGQGLGNTEAFF
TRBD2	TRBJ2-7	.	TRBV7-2	TGTGCCAGCAGCCCTAGCGGGAGTCTGGGCGAGCAGTACTTC	CASSPSGSLGEQYF
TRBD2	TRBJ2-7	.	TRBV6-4	TGTGCCAGCTCCGTGGGGGTAGCGGGTATTGGCGAGCAGTACTTC	CASSVGVAGIGEQYF
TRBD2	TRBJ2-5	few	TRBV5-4	TGTGCCAGCAGCTTGGGACTAGCGAAGTACCAAGAGACCCAGTACTTC	CASSLGLAKYQETQYF
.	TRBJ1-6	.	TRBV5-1	TGCGCCAGCAGCCCTGGACAGAGCCATAATAATTCACCCCTCCACTTT	CASSPGQSHNNSPLHF
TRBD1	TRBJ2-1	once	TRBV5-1	TGCGCCAGCAGCTTGGCGGGACAGGGGTACAATGAGCAGTTCTTC	CASSLAGQGYNEQFF